Sequencing of this T cell receptor beta chain was carried out in a study of blood T cell repertoires in COVID-19. Study-level information: From the United States, Italy and Spain came samples of acute and convalescent COVID-19. The cDNA or gDNA used as material had been derived from T cells, B-cell-depleted T cells, or PBMCs.

The V and J ends lost 3 bases and 1 base respectively, with 9 bases between them. This CDR3 comprises 14 residues. Germline assignment: CDR1 MDHEN and CDR2 SYDVKM. Original analysis: Researchers report that nucleated cell counts were estimated from reference gene primer amplification. Assay used: immunoSEQ multiplex PCR; TCRdb lists only in-frame clones, some missing. V and J calls and clone size come straight from that table; D and trimming were deduced from the DNA. Counted here are roughly 92,000 clones, around 90% occurring once; the ten biggest clones make up around 4.1%. The sequencing input was peripheral blood. The rearrangement joins TRBV28 to TRBJ1-1; no firm D call. This clonotype originated in an elderly woman with active or convalescent COVID-19. In DNA, the CDR3 is TGTGCCAGCAGTTTCACGGAGAGGAACACTGAAGCTTTCTTT. It specifies CASSFTERNTEAFF. The variable domain in full, completed from reference TRBV28 and TRBJ1-1, reads DVKVTQSSRYLVKRTGEKVFLECVQDMDHENMFWYRQDPGLGLRLIYFSYDVKMKEKGDIPEGYSVSREKKERFSLILESASTNQTSMYLCASSFTERNTEAFFGQGTRLTVV.